The TCR beta chain described here comes from a study of blood T cell repertoires in COVID-19. CDR1 and CDR2 (germline): SGHKS, YYEKEE (reference sequence). The CDR3 extends over 18 amino acids. V shed 6 bases and J 1 base; nucleotides not matched to a gene: 12. Original methodology: Amplification from reference gene primers served as the basis for estimated nucleated cell counts. The table came from immunoSEQ multiplex PCR; TCRdb's copy has only in-frame clones and leaves some out. D and trimming come from the DNA, and the V and J calls and clone size come from that table. The data contain about 200,000 clones, roughly 84% of them singletons.

The sequenced sample consisted of peripheral blood. The receptor was isolated from a person aged 70 to 85 with COVID-19, enrolled during active disease. This chain joins TRBV5-5 and TRBJ2-4, with 11 bases fitting TRBD2. The CDR3 spells CASKRVAGGPGAKNIQYF. DNA of the CDR3: TGTGCCAGCAAGAGAGTAGCGGGGGGGCCGGGTGCCAAAAACATTCAGTACTTC.